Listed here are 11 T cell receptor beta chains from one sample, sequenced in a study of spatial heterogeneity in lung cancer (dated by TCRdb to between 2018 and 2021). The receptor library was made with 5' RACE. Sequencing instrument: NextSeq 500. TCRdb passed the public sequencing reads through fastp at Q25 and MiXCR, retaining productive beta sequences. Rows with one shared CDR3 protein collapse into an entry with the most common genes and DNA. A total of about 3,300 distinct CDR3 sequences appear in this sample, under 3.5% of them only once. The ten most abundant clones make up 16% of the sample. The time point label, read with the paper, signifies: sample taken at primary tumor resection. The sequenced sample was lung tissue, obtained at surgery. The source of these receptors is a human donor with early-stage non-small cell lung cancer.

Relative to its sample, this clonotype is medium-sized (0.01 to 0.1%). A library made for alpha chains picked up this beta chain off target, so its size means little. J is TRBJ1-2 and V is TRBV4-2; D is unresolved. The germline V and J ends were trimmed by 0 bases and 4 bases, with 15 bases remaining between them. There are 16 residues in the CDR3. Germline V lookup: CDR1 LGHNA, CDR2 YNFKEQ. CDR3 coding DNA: TGTGCCAGCAGCCAAGATCGTCGGGGATCCGGCTATGGCTACACCTTC. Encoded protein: CASSQDRRGSGYGYTF.

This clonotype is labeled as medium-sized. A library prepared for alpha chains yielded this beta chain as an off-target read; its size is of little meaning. This CDR3 is CASSPREGALISGANVLTF. In DNA, the CDR3 is TGCGCCAGCAGCCCCCGTGAGGGGGCCCTAATATCTGGGGCCAACGTCCTGACTTTC. This chain links TRBV4-1 with TRBJ2-6, with TRBD1 matching over 7 bases. CDR3 length equals 19 residues. J was trimmed by 1 base and V by 4 bases; bases with no gene match: 13. CDR1 is MGHRA, CDR2 YSYEKL, per germline.

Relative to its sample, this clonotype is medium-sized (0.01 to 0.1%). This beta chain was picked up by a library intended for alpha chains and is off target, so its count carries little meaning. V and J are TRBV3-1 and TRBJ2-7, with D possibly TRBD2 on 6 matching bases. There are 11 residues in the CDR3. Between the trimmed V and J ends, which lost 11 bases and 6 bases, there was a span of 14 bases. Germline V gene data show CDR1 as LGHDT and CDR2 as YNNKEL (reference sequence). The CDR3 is CAAAGPSEQYF. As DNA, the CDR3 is TGTGCCGCAGCGGGCCCCAGCGAGCAGTACTTC.

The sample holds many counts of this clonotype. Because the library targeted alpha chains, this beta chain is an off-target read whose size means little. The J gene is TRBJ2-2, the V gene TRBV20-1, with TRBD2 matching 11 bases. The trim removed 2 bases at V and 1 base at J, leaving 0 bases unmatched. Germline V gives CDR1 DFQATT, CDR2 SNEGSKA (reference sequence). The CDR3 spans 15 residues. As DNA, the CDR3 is TGCAGTGCTAGACTAGCGGGGGGGAACACCGGGGAGCTGTTTTTT. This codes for CSARLAGGNTGELFF.

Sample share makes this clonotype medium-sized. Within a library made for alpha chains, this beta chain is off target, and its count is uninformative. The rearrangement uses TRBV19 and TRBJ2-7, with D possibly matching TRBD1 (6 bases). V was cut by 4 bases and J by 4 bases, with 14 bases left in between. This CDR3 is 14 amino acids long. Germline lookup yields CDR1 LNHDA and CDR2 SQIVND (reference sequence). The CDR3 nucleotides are TGTGCCAGTAGTAGGGACATATCGCTGTACGAGCAGTACTTC. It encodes CASSRDISLYEQYF.

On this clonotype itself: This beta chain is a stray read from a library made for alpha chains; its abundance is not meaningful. CDR3 amino acids: CASSVTGTGMRPLHF. For the CDR3, the DNA is TGTGCCAGCAGCGTGACCGGGACAGGGATGAGGCCCCTCCACTTT. The J gene is TRBJ1-6, the V gene TRBV11-2; 9 bases fit TRBD1. V was pared by 5 bases and J by 13 bases, with 12 bases of the junction left unmatched. Germline CDR1 is SGHAT and CDR2 is FQNNGV. The CDR3 runs to 15 residues.

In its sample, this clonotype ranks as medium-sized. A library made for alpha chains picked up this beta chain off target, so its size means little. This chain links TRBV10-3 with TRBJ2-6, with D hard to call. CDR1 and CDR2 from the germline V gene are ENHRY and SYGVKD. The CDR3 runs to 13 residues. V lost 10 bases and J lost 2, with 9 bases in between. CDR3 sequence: CATKNPGANVLTF. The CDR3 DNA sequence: TGTGCCACCAAAAACCCTGGGGCCAACGTCCTGACTTTC.

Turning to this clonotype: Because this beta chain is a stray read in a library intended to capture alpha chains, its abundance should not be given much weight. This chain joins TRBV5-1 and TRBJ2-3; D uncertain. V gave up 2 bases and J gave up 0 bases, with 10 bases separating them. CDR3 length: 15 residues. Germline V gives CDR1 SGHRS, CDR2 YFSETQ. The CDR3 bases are TGCGCCAGCAGCTTAAGGAGTACTAGCACAGATACGCAGTATTTT. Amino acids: CASSLRSTSTDTQYF.

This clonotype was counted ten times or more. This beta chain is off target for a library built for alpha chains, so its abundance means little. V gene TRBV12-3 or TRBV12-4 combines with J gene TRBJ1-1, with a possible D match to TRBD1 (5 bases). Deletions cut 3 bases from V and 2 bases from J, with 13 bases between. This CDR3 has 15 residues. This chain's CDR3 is CASSFFLRGNTEAFF. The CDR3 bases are TGTGCCAGCAGTTTCTTCCTGAGGGGCAACACTGAAGCTTTCTTT.

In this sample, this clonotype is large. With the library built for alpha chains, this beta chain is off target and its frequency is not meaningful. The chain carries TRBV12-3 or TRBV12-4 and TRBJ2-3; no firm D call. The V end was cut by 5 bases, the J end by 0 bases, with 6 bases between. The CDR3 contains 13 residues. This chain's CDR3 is CASSLSSTDTQYF. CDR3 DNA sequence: TGTGCCAGCAGTCTTAGTAGCACAGATACGCAGTATTTT.

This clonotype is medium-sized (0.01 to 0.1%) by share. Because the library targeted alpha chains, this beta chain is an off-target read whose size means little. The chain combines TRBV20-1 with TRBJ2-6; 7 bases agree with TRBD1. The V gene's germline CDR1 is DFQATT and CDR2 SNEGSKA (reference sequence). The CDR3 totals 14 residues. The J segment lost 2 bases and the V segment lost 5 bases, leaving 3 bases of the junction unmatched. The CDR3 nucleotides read TGCAGTGCTTTTACAGGGGCTGGGGCCAACGTCCTGACTTTC. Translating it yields CSAFTGAGANVLTF.